A selection of T cell receptor beta chains follows, all from one sample in a study of blood T cell repertoires in COVID-19. TCRdb's copy holds only in-frame clones and misses some; the assay was immunoSEQ multiplex PCR. This sample has roughly 290,000 clones, with 80% to 90% found just once. Sequenced material: PBMCs or T cells enriched from blood (not recorded which). The source of these receptors is a man in his thirties or forties who had recovered from COVID-19. The CDR3 runs from the conserved cysteine through the conserved F or W. The order of the fields is V gene, D gene, J gene, CDR3 protein. A D gene is named only where the DNA matches it firmly.

V: TRBV7-2
D: -
J: TRBJ1-1
CDR3: CASSLQMNTEAFF

V: TRBV3-1/TRBV3-2
D: -
J: TRBJ2-2
CDR3: CASSQAGGPGELFF

V: TRBV4-2
D: -
J: TRBJ2-5
CDR3: CASSQVLAQETQYF

V: TRBV19
D: -
J: TRBJ2-1
CDR3: CASSIFLEQFF

V: TRBV18
D: -
J: TRBJ2-5
CDR3: CASSRGTETQYF

V: TRBV5-4
D: -
J: TRBJ1-6
CDR3: CASSSDSSSYNSPLHF

V: TRBV19
D: TRBD2
J: TRBJ2-1
CDR3: CASRTSEYNEQFF

V: TRBV27
D: -
J: TRBJ1-6
CDR3: CASSYRTNSPLHF

V: TRBV7-9
D: TRBD1
J: TRBJ2-1
CDR3: CASSIHGTGGEQFF

V: TRBV2
D: -
J: TRBJ1-5
CDR3: CASSPGYGDQPQHF

V: TRBV3-1/TRBV3-2
D: -
J: TRBJ2-2
CDR3: CASSHPTGSNTGELFF

V: TRBV5-1
D: -
J: TRBJ2-3
CDR3: CASSRIRGASDTQYF

V: TRBV7-6
D: TRBD1
J: TRBJ2-7
CDR3: CASSHYTYRGSYEQYF

V: TRBV4-3
D: -
J: TRBJ2-5
CDR3: CASSPQTAGTQYF

V: TRBV7-2
D: -
J: TRBJ2-7
CDR3: CASSLTGGTYEQYF

V: TRBV5-6
D: -
J: TRBJ1-2
CDR3: CASSLTDYGYTF

V: TRBV11-2
D: -
J: TRBJ2-5
CDR3: CASSPGGWGETQYF

V: TRBV19
D: TRBD2
J: TRBJ2-1
CDR3: CASSKSGTYNEQFF

V: TRBV5-6
D: -
J: TRBJ2-5
CDR3: CASSLAGETQYF